Below, 6 T cell receptor beta chains from the same sample are listed, as sequenced in a study of T-cell reconstitution after alpha-beta-depleted transplantation in children. Unique molecular identifiers were incorporated when the TCRbeta library was constructed. One entry per CDR3 protein results from TCRdb running MiXCR on the PCR reads. The sample carries 490,000 or so distinct CDR3 sequences, around an eighth recorded once. The specimen comprised PBMCs from the stem cell graft donor, sampled from the stem cell graft. The origin of the receptors is a human donor who donated a stem cell graft to a child with combined immunodeficiency.

This clonotype was seen a few times. This rearrangement joins TRBV6-2 or TRBV6-3 to TRBJ2-3, with D unresolved. Between the trimmed V and J ends, which lost 2 bases and 4 bases, there was a span of 10 bases. Germline loops: CDR1 MNHEY, CDR2 SVGEGT. The length of the CDR3 is 14 residues. CDR3 DNA: TGTGCCAGCAGTTACGGTAGTGGTCCAGATACGCAGTATTTT. It specifies CASSYGSGPDTQYF.

The genes are TRBV5-1 and TRBJ2-3, with 8 bases fitting TRBD1. V lost 4 bases and J lost 4; bases outside the gene matches: 8. The CDR3 is 15 residues long. Per germline, CDR1 SGHRS and CDR2 YFSETQ. As DNA, the CDR3 is TGCGCCAGCAGCCATTCAGGGGGCCGGGCAGATACGCAGTATTTT. Translation gives CASSHSGGRADTQYF.

The chain is built from TRBV5-1 and TRBJ2-1; 16 bases agree with TRBD2. Trimming took 2 bases from V and 3 from J; bases not matched to a gene: 5. This CDR3 contains 18 residues. Germline lookup yields CDR1 SGHRS and CDR2 YFSETQ. CDR3 sequence: CASSLGTSGGAGYNEQFF. CDR3 coding DNA: TGCGCCAGCAGCTTAGGGACTAGCGGGGGGGCCGGCTACAATGAGCAGTTCTTC.

In this sample, this clonotype turned up many times. The gene calls are TRBV2 and TRBJ2-1; D is ambiguous. CDR1 SNHLY and CDR2 FYNNEI come from the germline V gene. The CDR3 covers 12 residues. The V end was cut by 4 bases, the J end by 15 bases, with 16 bases between. The CDR3 DNA reads TGTGCCAGCAGTGTGGACCTTGCAGATATGTTCTTC. It is translated as CASSVDLADMFF.

This chain uses TRBV10-3 with TRBJ2-3, with 10 bases identical to TRBD1. V was clipped by 0 bases and J by 4 bases; unmatched bases: 7. Germline V gene sequence: CDR1 ENHRY, CDR2 SYGVKD. The CDR3 is made up of 17 amino acids. The CDR3 spells CAISESGTGATPDTQYF. As DNA, the CDR3 is TGTGCCATCAGTGAGTCCGGGACAGGGGCCACCCCAGATACGCAGTATTTT.

This clonotype came up a few times. V gene TRBV3-1 combines with J gene TRBJ1-2; D ambiguous. V was clipped by 4 bases and J by 9 bases, with 24 bases between them. The germline V gene encodes CDR1 LGHDT and CDR2 YNNKEL (reference sequence). The CDR3 has 16 amino acids. The CDR3 DNA is TGTGCCAGCAGCCCTGGAACACAAATTCTATCTTGGAGCTACACCTTC. Its protein is CASSPGTQILSWSYTF.